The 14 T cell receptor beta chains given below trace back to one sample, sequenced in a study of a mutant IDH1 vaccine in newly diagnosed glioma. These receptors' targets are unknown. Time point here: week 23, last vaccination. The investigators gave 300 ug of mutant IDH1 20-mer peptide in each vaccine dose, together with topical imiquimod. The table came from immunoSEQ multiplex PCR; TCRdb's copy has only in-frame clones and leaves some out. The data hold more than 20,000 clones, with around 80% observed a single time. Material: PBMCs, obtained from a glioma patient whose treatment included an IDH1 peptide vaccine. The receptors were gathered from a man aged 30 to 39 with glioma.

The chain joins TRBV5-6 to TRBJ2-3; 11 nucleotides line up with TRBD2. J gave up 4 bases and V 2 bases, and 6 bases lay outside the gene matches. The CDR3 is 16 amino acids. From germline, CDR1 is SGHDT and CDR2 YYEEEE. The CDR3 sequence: CASSFLAGGWADTQYF. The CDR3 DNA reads TGTGCCAGCAGCTTTCTAGCGGGAGGTTGGGCAGATACGCAGTATTTT.

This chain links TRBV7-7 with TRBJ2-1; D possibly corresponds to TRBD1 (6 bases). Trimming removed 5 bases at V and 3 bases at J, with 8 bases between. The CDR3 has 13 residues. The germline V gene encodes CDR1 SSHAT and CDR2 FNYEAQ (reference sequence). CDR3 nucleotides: TGTGCCAGCAGCCCGGACAGCTACAATGAGCAGTTCTTC. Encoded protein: CASSPDSYNEQFF.

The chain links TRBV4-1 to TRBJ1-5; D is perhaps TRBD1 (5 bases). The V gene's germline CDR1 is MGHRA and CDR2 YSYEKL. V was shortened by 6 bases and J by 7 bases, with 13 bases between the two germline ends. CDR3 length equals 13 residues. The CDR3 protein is CASSPGFSQPQHF. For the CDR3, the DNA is TGCGCCAGCAGTCCAGGGTTTTCGCAGCCCCAGCATTTT.

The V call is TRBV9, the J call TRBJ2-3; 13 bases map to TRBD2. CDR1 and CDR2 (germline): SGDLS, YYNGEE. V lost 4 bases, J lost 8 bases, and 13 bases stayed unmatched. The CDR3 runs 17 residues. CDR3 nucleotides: TGTGCCAGCAGCCCACAATCCGGGACTAGCGGGATTGGTACGCAGTATTTT. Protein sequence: CASSPQSGTSGIGTQYF.

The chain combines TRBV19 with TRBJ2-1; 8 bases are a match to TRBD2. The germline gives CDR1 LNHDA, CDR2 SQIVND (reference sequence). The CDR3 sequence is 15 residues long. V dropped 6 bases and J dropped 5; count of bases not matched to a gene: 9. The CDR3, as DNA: TGTGCCAGTAGAGCGAGGCTAGCGGGCGACAATGAGCAGTTCTTC. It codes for CASRARLAGDNEQFF.

The CDR3: CASSVGGYGDQPQHF. DNA for the CDR3: TGTGCCAGCAGCGTAGGGGGATACGGAGATCAGCCCCAGCATTTT. The rearrangement uses TRBV9 and TRBJ1-5; D not certain. Germline-derived CDR1 and CDR2 are SGDLS and YYNGEE. The CDR3 is made up of 15 amino acids. The germline V and J ends were trimmed by 0 bases and 5 bases, with 12 bases remaining between them.

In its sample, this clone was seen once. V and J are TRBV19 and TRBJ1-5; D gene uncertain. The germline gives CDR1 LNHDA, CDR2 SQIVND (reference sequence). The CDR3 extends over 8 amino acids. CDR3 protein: CDPQPQHF. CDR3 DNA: TGTGACCCTCAGCCCCAGCATTTT.

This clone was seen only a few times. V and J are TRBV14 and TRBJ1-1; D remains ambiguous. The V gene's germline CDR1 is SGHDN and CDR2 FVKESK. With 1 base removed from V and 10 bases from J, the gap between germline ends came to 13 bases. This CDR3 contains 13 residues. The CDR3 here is CASSQAGLDGAFF. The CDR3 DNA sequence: TGTGCCAGCAGCCAAGCCGGATTAGACGGAGCTTTCTTT. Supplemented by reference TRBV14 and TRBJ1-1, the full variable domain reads EAGVTQFPSHSVIEKGQTVTLRCDPISGHDNLYWYRRVMGKEIKFLLHFVKESKQDESGMPNNRFLAERTGGTYSTLKVQPAELEDSGVYFCASSQAGLDGAFFGQGTRLTVV.

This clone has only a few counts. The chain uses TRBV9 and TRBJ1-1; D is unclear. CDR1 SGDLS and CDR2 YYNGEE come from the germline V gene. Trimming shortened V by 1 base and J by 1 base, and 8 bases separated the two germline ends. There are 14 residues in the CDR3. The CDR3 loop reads CASSVSFRNTEAFF. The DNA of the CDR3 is TGTGCCAGCAGCGTATCTTTTAGGAACACTGAAGCTTTCTTT.

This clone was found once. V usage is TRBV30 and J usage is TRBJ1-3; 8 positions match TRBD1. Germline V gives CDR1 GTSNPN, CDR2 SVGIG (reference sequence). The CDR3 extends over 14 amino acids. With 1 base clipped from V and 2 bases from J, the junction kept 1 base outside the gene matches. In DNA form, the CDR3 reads TGTGCCTGGAGTGGGACAGGGACTGGAAACACCATATATTTT. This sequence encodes CAWSGTGTGNTIYF.

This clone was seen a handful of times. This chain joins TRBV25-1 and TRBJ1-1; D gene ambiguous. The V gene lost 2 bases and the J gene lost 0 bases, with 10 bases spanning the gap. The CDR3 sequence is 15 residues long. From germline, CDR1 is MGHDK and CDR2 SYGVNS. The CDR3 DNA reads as TGTGCCAGCAGTGAAGGAGGCAGCATGAACACTGAAGCTTTCTTT. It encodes CASSEGGSMNTEAFF. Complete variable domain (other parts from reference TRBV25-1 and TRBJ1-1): EADIYQTPRYLVIGTGKKITLECSQTMGHDKMYWYQQDPGMELHLIHYSYGVNSTEKGDLSSESTVSRIRTEHFPLTLESARPSHTSQYLCASSEGGSMNTEAFFGQGTRLTVV.

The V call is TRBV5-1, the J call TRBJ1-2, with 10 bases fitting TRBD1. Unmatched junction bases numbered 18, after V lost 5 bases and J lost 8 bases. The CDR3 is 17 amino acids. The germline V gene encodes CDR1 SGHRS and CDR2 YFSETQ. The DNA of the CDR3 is TGCGCCAGCAGTGAAGGACAGGGGGAGCACCCCAGGAAAGGCTACACCTTC. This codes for CASSEGQGEHPRKGYTF.

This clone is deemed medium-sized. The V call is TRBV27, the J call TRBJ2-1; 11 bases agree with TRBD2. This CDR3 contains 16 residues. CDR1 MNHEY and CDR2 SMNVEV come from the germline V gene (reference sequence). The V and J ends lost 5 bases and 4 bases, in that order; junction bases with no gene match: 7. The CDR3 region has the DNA TGTGCCAGCAGTCCCGGCCGACTAGCGGGGTACAATGAGCAGTTCTTC. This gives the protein CASSPGRLAGYNEQFF.

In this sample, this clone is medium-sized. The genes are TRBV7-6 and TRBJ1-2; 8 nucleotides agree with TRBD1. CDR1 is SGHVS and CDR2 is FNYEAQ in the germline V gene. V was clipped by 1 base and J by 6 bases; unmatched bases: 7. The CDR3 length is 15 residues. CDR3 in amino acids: CASSLVSTGGDGYTF. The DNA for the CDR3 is TGTGCCAGCAGCTTAGTTAGCACAGGGGGAGATGGCTACACCTTC.